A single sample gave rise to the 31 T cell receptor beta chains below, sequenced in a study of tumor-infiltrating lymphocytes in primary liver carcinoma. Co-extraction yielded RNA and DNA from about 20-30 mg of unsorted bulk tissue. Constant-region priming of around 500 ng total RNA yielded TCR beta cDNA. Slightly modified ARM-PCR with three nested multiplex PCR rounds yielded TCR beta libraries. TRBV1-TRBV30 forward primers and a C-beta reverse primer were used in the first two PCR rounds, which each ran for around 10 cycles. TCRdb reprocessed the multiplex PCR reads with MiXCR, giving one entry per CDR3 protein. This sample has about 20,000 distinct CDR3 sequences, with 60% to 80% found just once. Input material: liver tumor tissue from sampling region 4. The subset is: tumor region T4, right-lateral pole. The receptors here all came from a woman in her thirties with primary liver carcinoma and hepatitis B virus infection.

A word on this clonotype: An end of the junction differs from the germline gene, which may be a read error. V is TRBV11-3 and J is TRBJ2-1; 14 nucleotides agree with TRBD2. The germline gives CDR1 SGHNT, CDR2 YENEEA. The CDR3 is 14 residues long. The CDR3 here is CQQPTSGGGYKQFF. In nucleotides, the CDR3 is TGCCAGCAGCCGACTAGCGGGGGGGGGTATAAGCAGTTCTTC.

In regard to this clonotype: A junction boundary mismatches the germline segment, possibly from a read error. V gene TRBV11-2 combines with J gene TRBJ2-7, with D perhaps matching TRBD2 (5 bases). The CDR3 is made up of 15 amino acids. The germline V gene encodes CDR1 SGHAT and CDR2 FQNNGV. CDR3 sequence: CDSSLGVSDFYEQYF. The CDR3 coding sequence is TGTGACAGCAGCTTAGGAGTTAGCGATTTCTACGAGCAGTACTTC.

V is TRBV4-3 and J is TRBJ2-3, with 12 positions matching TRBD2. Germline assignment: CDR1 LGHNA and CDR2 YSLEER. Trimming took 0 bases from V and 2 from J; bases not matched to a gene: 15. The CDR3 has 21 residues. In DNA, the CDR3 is TGCGCCAGCAGCCAAGAGTCGGTAACTAGCGGGAGGACTGGGGTCACAGATACGCAGTATTTT. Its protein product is CASSQESVTSGRTGVTDTQYF.

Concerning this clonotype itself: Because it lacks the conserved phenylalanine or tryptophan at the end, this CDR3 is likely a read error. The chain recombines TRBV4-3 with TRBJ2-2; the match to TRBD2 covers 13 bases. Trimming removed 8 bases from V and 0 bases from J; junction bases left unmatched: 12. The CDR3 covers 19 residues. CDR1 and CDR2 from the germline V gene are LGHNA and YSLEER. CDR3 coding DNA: TGCGCCAGCGGCGTACTAGCGGGAGGGCCCTGTTCGAACACCGGGGAGCTGTTTTAT. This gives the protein CASGVLAGGPCSNTGELFY.

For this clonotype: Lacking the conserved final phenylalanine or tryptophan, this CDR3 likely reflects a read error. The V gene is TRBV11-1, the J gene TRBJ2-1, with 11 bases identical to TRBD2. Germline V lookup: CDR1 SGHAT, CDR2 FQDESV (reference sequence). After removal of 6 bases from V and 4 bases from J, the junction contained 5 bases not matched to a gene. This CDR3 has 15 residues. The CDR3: CASRTGTSGYNEQFV. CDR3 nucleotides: TGTGCCAGCAGGACCGGGACTAGCGGTTACAATGAGCAGTTCGTC.

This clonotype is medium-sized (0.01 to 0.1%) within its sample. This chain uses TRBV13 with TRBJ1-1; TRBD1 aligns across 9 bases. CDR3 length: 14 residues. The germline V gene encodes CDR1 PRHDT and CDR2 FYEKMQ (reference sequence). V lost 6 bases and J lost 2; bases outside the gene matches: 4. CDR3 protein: CASRTGGANTEAFF. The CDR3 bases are TGTGCCAGCAGGACAGGGGGTGCAAACACTGAAGCTTTCTTT.

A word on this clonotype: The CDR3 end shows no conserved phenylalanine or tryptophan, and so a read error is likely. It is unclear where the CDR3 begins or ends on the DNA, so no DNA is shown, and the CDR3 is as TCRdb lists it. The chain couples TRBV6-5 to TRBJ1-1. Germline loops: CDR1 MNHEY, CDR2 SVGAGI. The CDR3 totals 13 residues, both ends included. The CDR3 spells CANTEGTYAEAFL.

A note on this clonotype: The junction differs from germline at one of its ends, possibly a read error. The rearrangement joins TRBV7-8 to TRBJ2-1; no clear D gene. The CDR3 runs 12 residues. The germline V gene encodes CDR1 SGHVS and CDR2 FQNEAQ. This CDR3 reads CACSRTLNEQLF. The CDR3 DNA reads TGTGCCTGCAGCCGCACTCTCAATGAGCAGCTCTTC. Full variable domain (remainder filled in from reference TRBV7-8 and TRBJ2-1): GAGVSQSPRYKVAKRGQDVALRCDPISGHVSLFWYQQALGQGPEFLTYFQNEAQLDKSGLPSDRFFAERPEGSVSTLKIQRTQQEDSAVYLCACSRTLNEQLFGPGTRLTVL.

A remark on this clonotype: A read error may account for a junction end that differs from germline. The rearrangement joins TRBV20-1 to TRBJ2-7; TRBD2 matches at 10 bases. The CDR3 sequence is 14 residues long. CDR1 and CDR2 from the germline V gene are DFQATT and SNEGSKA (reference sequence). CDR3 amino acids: CNAPRTSGRYEQHF. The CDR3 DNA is TGCAATGCACCCCGGACTAGCGGAAGATACGAGCAGCACTTC.

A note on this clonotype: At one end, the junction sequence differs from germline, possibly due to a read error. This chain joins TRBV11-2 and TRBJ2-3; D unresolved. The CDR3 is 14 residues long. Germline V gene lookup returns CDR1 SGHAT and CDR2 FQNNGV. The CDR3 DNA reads TGTGCCACCAGCCCACAAACCCACACAGTTACGCAGTATTTT. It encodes CATSPQTHTVTQYF.

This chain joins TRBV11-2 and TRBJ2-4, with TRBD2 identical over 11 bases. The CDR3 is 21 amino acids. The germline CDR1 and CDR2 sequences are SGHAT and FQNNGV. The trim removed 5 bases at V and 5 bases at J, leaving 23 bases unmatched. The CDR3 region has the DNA TGTGCCAGCAGCAATGCCGGGACATTTACGGGGACTAGCGGCAGACAAAACATTCAGTACTTC. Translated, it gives CASSNAGTFTGTSGRQNIQYF.

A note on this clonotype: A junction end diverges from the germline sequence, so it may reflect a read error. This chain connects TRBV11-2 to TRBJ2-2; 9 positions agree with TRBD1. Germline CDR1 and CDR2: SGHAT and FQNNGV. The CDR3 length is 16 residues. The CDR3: CGSISQGAPDTGELFF. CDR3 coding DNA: TGTGGCAGCATCTCACAGGGGGCTCCAGACACCGGGGAACTGTTTTTT. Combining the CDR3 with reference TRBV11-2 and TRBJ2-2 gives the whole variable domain EAGVAQSPRYKIIEKRQSVAFWCNPISGHATLYWYQQILGQGPKLLIQFQNNGVVDDSQLPKDRFSAERLKGVDSTLKIQPAKLEDSAVYLCGSISQGAPDTGELFFGEGSRLTVL.

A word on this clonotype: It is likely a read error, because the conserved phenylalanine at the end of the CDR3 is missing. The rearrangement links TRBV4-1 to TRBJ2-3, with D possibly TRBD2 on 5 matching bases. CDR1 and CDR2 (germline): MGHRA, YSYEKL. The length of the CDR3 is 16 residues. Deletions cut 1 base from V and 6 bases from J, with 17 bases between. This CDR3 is CASSQVGRGNTDTQYL. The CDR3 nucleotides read TGCGCCAGCAGCCAAGTTGGGAGAGGTAACACGGATACGCAGTATTTG.

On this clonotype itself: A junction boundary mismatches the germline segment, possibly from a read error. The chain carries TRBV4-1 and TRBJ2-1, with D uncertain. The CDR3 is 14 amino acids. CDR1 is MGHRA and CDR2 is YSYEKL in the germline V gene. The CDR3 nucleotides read TGCGTCAGCAGCCGGCTTGTCGGAAATCATGAGCAGTTTTTC. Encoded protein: CVSSRLVGNHEQFF.

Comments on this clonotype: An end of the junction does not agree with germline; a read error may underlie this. Here the CDR3 reads CVSSETLPRGVANTGELFF. The DNA for the CDR3 is TGCGTCAGCAGTGAAACCCTTCCCAGGGGCGTCGCAAACACCGGGGAGCTGTTTTTT. This chain links TRBV6-1 with TRBJ2-2; a weak D match, TRBD1 (6 bases). Germline lookup yields CDR1 MNHNS and CDR2 SASEGT. The CDR3 is 19 amino acids.

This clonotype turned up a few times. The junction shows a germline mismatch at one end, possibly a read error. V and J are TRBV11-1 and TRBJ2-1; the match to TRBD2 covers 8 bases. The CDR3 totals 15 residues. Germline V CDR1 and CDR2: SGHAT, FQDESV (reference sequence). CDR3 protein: CTSSRLARGGYEQSF. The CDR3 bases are TGTACCAGCAGCCGACTAGCGAGGGGGGGGTATGAGCAGTCCTTC.

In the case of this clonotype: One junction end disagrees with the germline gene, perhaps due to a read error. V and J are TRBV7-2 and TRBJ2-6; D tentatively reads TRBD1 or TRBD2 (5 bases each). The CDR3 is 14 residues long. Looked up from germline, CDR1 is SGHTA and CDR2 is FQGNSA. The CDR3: CASSLTVGAKVLTF. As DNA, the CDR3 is TGTGCCAGCAGTTTAACAGTCGGGGCCAAAGTCCTGACTTTC.

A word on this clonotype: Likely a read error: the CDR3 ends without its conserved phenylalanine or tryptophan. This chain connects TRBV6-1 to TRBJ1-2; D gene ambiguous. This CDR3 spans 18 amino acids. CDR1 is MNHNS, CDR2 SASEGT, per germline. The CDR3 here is CASSERFLVPRSNYDYTL. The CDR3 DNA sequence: TGTGCCAGCAGTGAACGGTTCCTGGTCCCTAGATCTAACTATGACTACACCCTC.

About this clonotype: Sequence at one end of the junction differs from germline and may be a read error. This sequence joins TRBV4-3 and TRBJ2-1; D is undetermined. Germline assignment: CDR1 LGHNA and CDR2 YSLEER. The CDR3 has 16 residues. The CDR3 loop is CASSQDSESSYSEQFF. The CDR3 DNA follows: TGCGCAAGCAGCCAAGATTCGGAAAGCTCCTACAGTGAGCAGTTCTTC.

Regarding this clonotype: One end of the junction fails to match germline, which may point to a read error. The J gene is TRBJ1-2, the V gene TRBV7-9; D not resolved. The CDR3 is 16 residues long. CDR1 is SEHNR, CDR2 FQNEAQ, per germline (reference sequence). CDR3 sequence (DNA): TGTGCCAACAGCTTAGCATCCCGAGGCCAGACGAATGGCTACACCTTC. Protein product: CANSLASRGQTNGYTF.

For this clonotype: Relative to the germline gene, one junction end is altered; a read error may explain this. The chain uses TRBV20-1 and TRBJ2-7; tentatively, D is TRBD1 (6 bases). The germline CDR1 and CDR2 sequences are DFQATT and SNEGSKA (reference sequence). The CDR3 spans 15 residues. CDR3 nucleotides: TGCAGTGCTCAAAACCGGGACACGGGAACCTACAAGCAGTACTTC. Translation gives CSAQNRDTGTYKQYF.

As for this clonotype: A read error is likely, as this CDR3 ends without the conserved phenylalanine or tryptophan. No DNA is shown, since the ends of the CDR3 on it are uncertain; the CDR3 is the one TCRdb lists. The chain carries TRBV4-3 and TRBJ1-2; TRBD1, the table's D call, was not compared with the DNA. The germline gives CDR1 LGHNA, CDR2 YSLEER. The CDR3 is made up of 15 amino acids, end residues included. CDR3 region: CASSQDWGRVIGYII.

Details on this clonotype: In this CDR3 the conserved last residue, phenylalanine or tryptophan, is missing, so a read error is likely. CDR3 sequence: CASSTDRELTQYI. CDR3 DNA: TGTGCCAGCAGTACCGACAGGGAGTTGACCCAGTACATC. This rearrangement joins TRBV6-5 to TRBJ2-5; 7 nucleotides agree with TRBD1. CDR1 and CDR2 (germline): MNHEY, SVGAGI. The CDR3 loop spans 13 amino acids. With V trimmed by 5 bases and J by 7 bases, 7 bases remained unmatched.

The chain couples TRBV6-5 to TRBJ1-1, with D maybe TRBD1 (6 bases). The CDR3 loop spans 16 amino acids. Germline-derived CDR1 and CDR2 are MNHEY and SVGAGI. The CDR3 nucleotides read TGTACCAACAGTCACGGGGGCAGCGGAAGAGGAACTGAAGCTTTCTTT. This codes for CTNSHGGSGRGTEAFF.

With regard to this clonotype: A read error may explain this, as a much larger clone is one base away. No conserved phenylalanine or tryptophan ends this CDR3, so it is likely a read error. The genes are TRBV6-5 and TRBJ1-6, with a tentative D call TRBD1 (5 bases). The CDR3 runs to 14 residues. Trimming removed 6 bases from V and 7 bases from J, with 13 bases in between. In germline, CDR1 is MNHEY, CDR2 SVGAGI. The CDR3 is CASRPGTGNSPLHS. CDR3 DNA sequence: TGTGCCAGCAGACCCGGGACGGGAAATTCACCCCTCCACTCT.

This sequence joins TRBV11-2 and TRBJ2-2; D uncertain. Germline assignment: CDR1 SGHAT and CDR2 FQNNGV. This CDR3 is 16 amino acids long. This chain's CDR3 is CASRPDPQLNTGELFF. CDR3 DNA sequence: TGTGCAAGCCGCCCCGATCCCCAATTAAACACCGGGGAGCTGTTTTTT.

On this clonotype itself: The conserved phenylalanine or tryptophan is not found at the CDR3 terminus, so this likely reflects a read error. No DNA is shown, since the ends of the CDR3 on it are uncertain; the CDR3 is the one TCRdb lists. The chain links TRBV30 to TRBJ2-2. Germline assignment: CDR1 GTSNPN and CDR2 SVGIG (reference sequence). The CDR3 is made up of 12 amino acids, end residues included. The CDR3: CAWSVLPVELFY.

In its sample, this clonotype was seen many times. The DNA of the CDR3 is TGTGCCAGCAGCGTTTCGTCCTCGGGGGGGTCCTACAATGAGCAGTTCTTC. It yields the protein CASSVSSSGGSYNEQFF. This chain links TRBV9 with TRBJ2-1; 8 bases map to TRBD2. Per germline, CDR1 SGDLS and CDR2 YYNGEE. After removal of 2 bases from V and 1 base from J, the junction contained 8 bases not matched to a gene. The CDR3 spans 17 residues.

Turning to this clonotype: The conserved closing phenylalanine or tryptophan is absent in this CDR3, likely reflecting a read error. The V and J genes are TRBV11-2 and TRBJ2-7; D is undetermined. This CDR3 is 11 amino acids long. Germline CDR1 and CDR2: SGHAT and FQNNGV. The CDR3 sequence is CASSPVSEQYL. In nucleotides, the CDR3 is TGCGCCAGCAGTCCAGTCAGTGAGCAGTACCTC.

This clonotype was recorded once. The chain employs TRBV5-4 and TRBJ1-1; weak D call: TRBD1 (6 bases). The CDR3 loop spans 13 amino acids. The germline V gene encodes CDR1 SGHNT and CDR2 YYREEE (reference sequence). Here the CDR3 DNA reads TGTGTCATCAGCTTAACAGGGAGAACTGAAGCTTTCTTT. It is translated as CVISLTGRTEAFF.

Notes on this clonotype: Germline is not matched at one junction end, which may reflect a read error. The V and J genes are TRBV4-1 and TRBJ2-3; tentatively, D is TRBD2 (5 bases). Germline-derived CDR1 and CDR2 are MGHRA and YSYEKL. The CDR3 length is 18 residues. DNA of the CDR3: TGTGCCAGCAGCCAACTAGGCATTATAGCTGAAGACTCGGATACGCAGTATTTT. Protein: CASSQLGIIAEDSDTQYF.